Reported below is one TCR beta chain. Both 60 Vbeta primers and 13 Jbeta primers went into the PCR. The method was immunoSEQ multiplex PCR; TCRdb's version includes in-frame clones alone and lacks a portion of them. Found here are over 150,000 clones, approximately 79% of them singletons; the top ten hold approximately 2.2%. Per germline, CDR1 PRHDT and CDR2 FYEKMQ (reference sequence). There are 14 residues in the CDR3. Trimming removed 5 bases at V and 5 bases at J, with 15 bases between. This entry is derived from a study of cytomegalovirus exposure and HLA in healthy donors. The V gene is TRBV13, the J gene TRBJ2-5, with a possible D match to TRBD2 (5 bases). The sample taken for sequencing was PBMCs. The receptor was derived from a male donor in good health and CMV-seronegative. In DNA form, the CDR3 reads TGTGCCAGCAGCATACCGGGATCGGGGGAGACCCAGTACTTC. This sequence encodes CASSIPGSGETQYF.